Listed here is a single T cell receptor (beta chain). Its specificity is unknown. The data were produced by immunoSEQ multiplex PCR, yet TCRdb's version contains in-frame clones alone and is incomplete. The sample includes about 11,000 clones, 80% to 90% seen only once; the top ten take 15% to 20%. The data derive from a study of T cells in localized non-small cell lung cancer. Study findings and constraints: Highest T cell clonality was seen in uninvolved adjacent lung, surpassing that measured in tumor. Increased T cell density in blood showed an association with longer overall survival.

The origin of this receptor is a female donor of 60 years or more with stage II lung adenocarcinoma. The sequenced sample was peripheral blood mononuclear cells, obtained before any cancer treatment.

The CDR3 DNA reads TGTGCCAGCAGACCGGGCCCAGGGGGCCCCAGCTCCTACAATGAGCAGTTCTTC. As protein: CASRPGPGGPSSYNEQFF. The J gene is TRBJ2-1, the V gene TRBV7-8; 8 bases map to TRBD1. The CDR3 runs 18 residues. Germline loops: CDR1 SGHVS, CDR2 FQNEAQ. Germline trimming cut 6 bases from V and 0 bases from J; bases unmatched to any gene: 13.